Below are 22 T cell receptor beta chains sequenced from a single sample in a study of read filtering for tumor transcriptome and immune sequencing. From roughly 390 ng of RNA, a library with molecular barcoded alpha/delta and beta/gamma adaptors was made. Via MiXCR, TCRdb re-called the reads, giving one row per CDR3 protein. The profile shows fewer than 75,000 distinct CDR3 sequences, 20% to 25% of them singletons. Material for sequencing was a population of CD138-negative cells sorted from bone marrow. These receptors originate from a donor aged 40 or over with multiple myeloma.

In this sample, this clonotype turned up many times. This sequence joins TRBV2 and TRBJ2-2; D gene unclear. Germline lookup yields CDR1 SNHLY and CDR2 FYNNEI. The germline V and J ends were trimmed by 5 bases and 3 bases, with 4 bases remaining between them. The CDR3 spans 12 residues. CDR3 nucleotides: TGTGCCAGCAGTCCAGACACCGGGGAGCTGTTTTTT. Its protein is CASSPDTGELFF.

A few counts support this clonotype. The chain couples TRBV13 to TRBJ2-7, with 9 bases identical to TRBD2. The CDR3 runs to 17 residues. V was pared by 5 bases and J by 0 bases, with 11 bases of the junction left unmatched. Looked up from germline, CDR1 is PRHDT and CDR2 is FYEKMQ (reference sequence). CDR3 amino acids: CASSGDGLAGYSYEQYF. DNA for the CDR3: TGTGCCAGCAGCGGAGATGGGCTAGCGGGGTACTCCTACGAGCAGTACTTC.

This clonotype was seen at least ten times. The chain links TRBV23-1 to TRBJ2-7, with 9 bases matching TRBD1. TRBV23-1 counts as an open reading frame of uncertain function. CDR3 length: 13 residues. The V and J ends lost 4 bases and 5 bases, in that order; junction bases with no gene match: 3. This chain's CDR3 is CASSPTGGDEQYF. CDR3 sequence (DNA): TGCGCCAGCAGTCCGACAGGGGGGGACGAGCAGTACTTC.

This clonotype was found many times. This chain connects TRBV28 to TRBJ2-5; D remains unclear. Germline V gene data show CDR1 as MDHEN and CDR2 as SYDVKM. Trimming stripped 5 bases from V and 2 bases from J, with 9 bases between. The CDR3 has 13 amino acids. Here the CDR3 reads CASSIDGQETQYF. Here the CDR3 DNA reads TGTGCCAGCAGTATCGACGGACAAGAGACCCAGTACTTC. The full variable domain, rest sourced from reference TRBV28 and TRBJ2-5, is DVKVTQSSRYLVKRTGEKVFLECVQDMDHENMFWYRQDPGLGLRLIYFSYDVKMKEKGDIPEGYSVSREKKERFSLILESASTNQTSMYLCASSIDGQETQYFGPGTRLLVL.

This clonotype was counted many times. The V gene is TRBV6-2 or TRBV6-3, the J gene TRBJ2-1, with D unresolved. V was trimmed by 6 bases and J by 4 bases, leaving 10 bases between them. From germline, CDR1 is MNHEY and CDR2 SVGEGT. This CDR3 is 13 amino acids long. This chain's CDR3 is CASSTKGYNEQFF. CDR3 DNA sequence: TGTGCCAGCAGCACAAAAGGGTACAATGAGCAGTTCTTC.

V is TRBV7-3 and J is TRBJ2-3; D not certain. Per the germline V gene, CDR1 is SGHTA and CDR2 is FQGTGA. V shed 5 bases and J shed 2 bases, with 11 bases lying between them. The CDR3 covers 14 residues. The DNA of the CDR3 is TGTGCCAGCAGCCCTGGACCAAACACAGATACGCAGTATTTT. Residues: CASSPGPNTDTQYF.

This clonotype came up many times. The rearrangement joins TRBV29-1 to TRBJ2-2; 10 positions agree with TRBD2. The CDR3 has 15 residues. J gave up 4 bases and V 7 bases, and 9 bases lay outside the gene matches. In germline, CDR1 is SQVTM, CDR2 ANQGSEA. The CDR3 region is CSAQLAGVGTGELFF. The CDR3 coding sequence is TGCAGCGCGCAGCTAGCGGGAGTCGGCACCGGGGAGCTGTTTTTT.

This clonotype came up many times. The chain employs TRBV28 and TRBJ1-1; tentative D call: TRBD1 (5 bases). Germline V gene sequence: CDR1 MDHEN, CDR2 SYDVKM. This CDR3 is built from 15 residues. The ends were cut back, 6 bases at V and 5 bases at J, with 19 bases in the middle. The CDR3 DNA follows: TGTGCCAGCAGCCCACCCACGGGGCAGGGAACTGAAGCTTTCTTT. Translation: CASSPPTGQGTEAFF.

In this sample, this clonotype turned up many times. This chain uses TRBV29-1 with TRBJ1-5; TRBD1 matches 7 bases. Germline V gene data show CDR1 as SQVTM and CDR2 as ANQGSEA. This CDR3 is 14 amino acids long. The J segment lost 7 bases and the V segment lost 7 bases, leaving 13 bases of the junction unmatched. The CDR3 region has the DNA TGCAGCGCCCGTTCCGGGGACAGTGACCAGCCCCAGCATTTT. It encodes CSARSGDSDQPQHF. Full variable domain (missing parts from reference TRBV29-1 and TRBJ1-5): SAVISQKPSRDICQRGTSLTIQCQVDSQVTMMFWYRQQPGQSLTLIATANQGSEATYESGFVIDKFPISRPNLTFSTLTVSNMSPEDSSIYLCSARSGDSDQPQHFGDGTRLSIL.

CDR3 in DNA: TGTGCCAGCAGCCAAGATTCGGCGGGGAAGACCTACGAGCAGTACTTC. It codes for CASSQDSAGKTYEQYF. This rearrangement joins TRBV3-1 to TRBJ2-7; a possible D gene is TRBD2 (6 bases). This CDR3 has 16 amino acids. Germline assignment: CDR1 LGHDT and CDR2 YNNKEL (reference sequence). Trimming took 0 bases from V and 2 from J, leaving 14 bases between them.

This chain links TRBV6-6 with TRBJ2-1, with D perhaps TRBD1 (6 bases). Germline CDR1 reads MNHNY; CDR2 reads SVGAGI (reference sequence). The V and J ends lost 6 bases and 8 bases respectively, with 14 bases between them. The CDR3 sequence is 13 residues long. CDR3 protein: CASRTGGGDEQFF. The CDR3 nucleotides read TGTGCCAGCAGGACCGGTGGGGGCGATGAGCAGTTCTTC.

At least ten counts were recorded for this clonotype. The chain combines TRBV6-5 with TRBJ2-5, with TRBD2 matching over 10 bases. Germline V gene sequence: CDR1 MNHEY, CDR2 SVGAGI. The CDR3 sequence is 15 residues long. The V segment lost 6 bases and the J segment 1 base; nucleotides outside the gene matches: 5. The CDR3 bases are TGTGCCAGCAGAAAAAGCGGGGGGGCCCAAGAGACCCAGTACTTC. It translates to CASRKSGGAQETQYF.

This clonotype was counted ten times or more. The CDR3 protein is CSVVVLGQPKGYGYTF. The CDR3 DNA sequence: TGCAGCGTTGTTGTTTTGGGACAGCCCAAAGGCTATGGCTACACCTTC. The chain uses TRBV29-1 and TRBJ1-2; 7 positions match TRBD1. CDR1 is SQVTM, CDR2 ANQGSEA, per germline. The CDR3 has 16 amino acids. With V trimmed by 4 bases and J by 4 bases, 15 bases remained unmatched.

The genes are TRBV27 and TRBJ2-7; 9 bases map to TRBD2. Germline V gives CDR1 MNHEY, CDR2 SMNVEV (reference sequence). Trimming at V came to 1 base and at J to 4 bases, leaving 5 bases not matched to a gene. The CDR3 sequence is 15 residues long. The DNA of the CDR3 is TGTGCCAGCAGTTTATTTAGCACTAGCGGGTACGAGCAGTACTTC. Residues: CASSLFSTSGYEQYF.

This clonotype was found many times. The V and J genes are TRBV29-1 and TRBJ1-1; D gene ambiguous. V was pared by 4 bases and J by 1 base, with 25 bases between. The germline V gene has CDR1 SQVTM and CDR2 ANQGSEA. The length of the CDR3 is 18 residues. CDR3 region: CSVGTSPARIRANTEAFF. In DNA form, the CDR3 reads TGCAGCGTTGGTACGAGCCCGGCGAGAATTCGGGCGAACACTGAAGCTTTCTTT.

Remarks on this clonotype: This may be a read error, as it is one base from a much larger clone. The V and J genes are TRBV6-6 and TRBJ2-1; D could derive from TRBD1 or TRBD2 (5 bases each). This CDR3 spans 16 amino acids. Germline CDR1 MNHNY, CDR2 SVGAGI (reference sequence). CDR3 residues: CASSYLASRAYNDQFF. CDR3 coding DNA: TGTGCCAGCAGTTACCTGGCTAGCAGGGCCTACAATGACCAGTTCTTC.

Ten or more counts support this clonotype. V usage is TRBV5-1 and J usage is TRBJ1-1; TRBD1 might be the D (5 bases). The CDR3 length is 15 residues. V was shortened by 4 bases and J by 0 bases, with 13 bases between the two germline ends. Germline CDR1 and CDR2: SGHRS and YFSETQ. The CDR3 DNA reads TGCGCCAGCAGCGGAAGGGGAGGGGTGAACACTGAAGCTTTCTTT. Its protein is CASSGRGGVNTEAFF. Complete variable domain (other parts from reference TRBV5-1 and TRBJ1-1): KAGVTQTPRYLIKTRGQQVTLSCSPISGHRSVSWYQQTPGQGLQFLFEYFSETQRNKGNFPGRFSGRQFSNSRSEMNVSTLELGDSALYLCASSGRGGVNTEAFFGQGTRLTVV.

By sample share, this clonotype is medium-sized. The genes are TRBV19 and TRBJ2-1, with 7 positions matching TRBD1. Germline V gives CDR1 LNHDA, CDR2 SQIVND (reference sequence). With V trimmed by 7 bases and J by 7 bases, 7 bases remained unmatched. The CDR3 runs to 13 residues. The CDR3 reads CASNRGSRNEQFF. As DNA, the CDR3 is TGTGCCAGTAACAGGGGATCGAGGAATGAGCAGTTCTTC.

Concerning this clonotype: A much larger clone lies one base from this, so it may be a read error. The chain couples TRBV11-2 to TRBJ2-1; D uncertain. V lost 0 bases to trimming and J lost 2 bases, with 11 bases between them. The germline gives CDR1 SGHAT, CDR2 FQNNGV. CDR3 length equals 16 residues. The CDR3 region has the DNA TGTGCCAGCAGCTTAGAATCCAGGAGCCCCTACAATGAGCAGTTCTTC. Its translation: CASSLESRSPYNEQFF.

This clonotype has only one observation. It may be a read error: a sequence one base away is much more abundant. V usage is TRBV2 and J usage is TRBJ2-7; TRBD2 aligns across 9 bases. V lost 6 bases to trimming and J lost 2 bases; unmatched junction nucleotides: 8. The CDR3 runs to 15 residues. Germline CDR1 and CDR2: SNHLY and FYNNEI. The CDR3 loop reads CASSPPSGATYEQYF. The CDR3 nucleotides are TGTGCCAGCAGCCCGCCTAGCGGGGCAACCTACGAGCAGTACTTC.

This clonotype was counted between two and nine times. This chain links TRBV20-1 with TRBJ1-2; TRBD1 aligns across 9 bases. With 0 bases clipped from V and 7 bases from J, the junction kept 9 bases outside the gene matches. The germline gives CDR1 DFQATT, CDR2 SNEGSKA (reference sequence). The CDR3 runs 15 residues. The CDR3 reads CSARDTGQGIFGYTF. The CDR3 coding sequence is TGCAGTGCTAGAGATACGGGACAGGGAATTTTTGGCTACACCTTC.

In the case of this clonotype: A read error is possible here, since a much larger clone lies one base away. The V gene is TRBV28, the J gene TRBJ1-1, with D possibly being TRBD1 (5 bases). CDR3 size: 14 residues. Trimming removed 7 bases at V and 1 base at J, with 13 bases between. Germline V gene sequence: CDR1 MDHEN, CDR2 SYDVKM. CDR3 nucleotides: TGTGCCAGCAAAATGGGGGGGTGGAACACTGAAGCTTTCTTT. Its translation: CASKMGGWNTEAFF.